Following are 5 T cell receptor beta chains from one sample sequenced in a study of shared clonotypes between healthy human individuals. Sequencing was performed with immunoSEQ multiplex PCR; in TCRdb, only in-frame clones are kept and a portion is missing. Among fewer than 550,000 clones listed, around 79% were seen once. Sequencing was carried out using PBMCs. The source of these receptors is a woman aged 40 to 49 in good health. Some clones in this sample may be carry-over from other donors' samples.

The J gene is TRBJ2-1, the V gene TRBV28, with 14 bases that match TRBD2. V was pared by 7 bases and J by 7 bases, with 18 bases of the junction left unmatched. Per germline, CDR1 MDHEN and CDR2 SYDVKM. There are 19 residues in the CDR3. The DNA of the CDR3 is TGTGCCAGCACTCCCGGGACTAGCGGGAGTTTTGCTAGTTTGAATGAGCAGTTCTTC. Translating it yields CASTPGTSGSFASLNEQFF.

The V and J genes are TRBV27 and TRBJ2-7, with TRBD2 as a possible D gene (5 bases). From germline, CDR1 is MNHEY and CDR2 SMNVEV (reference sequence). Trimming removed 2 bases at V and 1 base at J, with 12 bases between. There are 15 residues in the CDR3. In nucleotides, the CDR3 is TGTGCCAGCAGTTTAATGAGGGTGGGATCCTACGAGCAGTACTTC. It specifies CASSLMRVGSYEQYF.

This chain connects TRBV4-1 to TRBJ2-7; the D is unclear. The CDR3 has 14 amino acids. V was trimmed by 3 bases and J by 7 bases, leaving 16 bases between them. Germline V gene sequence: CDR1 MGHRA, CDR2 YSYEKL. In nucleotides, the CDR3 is TGCGCCAGCAGCCAGGTGTTTCCCCGGCCGGAGCAGTACTTC. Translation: CASSQVFPRPEQYF.

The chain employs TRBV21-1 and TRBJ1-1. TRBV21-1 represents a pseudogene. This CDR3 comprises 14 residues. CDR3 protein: CASTLWQGRDKAFF. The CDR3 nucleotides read TGTGCCAGCACCCTTTGGCAGGGGAGGGATAAAGCTTTCTTT.

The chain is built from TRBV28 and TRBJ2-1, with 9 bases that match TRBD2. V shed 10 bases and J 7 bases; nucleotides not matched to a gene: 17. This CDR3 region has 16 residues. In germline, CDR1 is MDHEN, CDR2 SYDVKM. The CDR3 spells CATALLGGRAVNEQFF. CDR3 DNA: TGTGCCACCGCCTTGTTGGGCGGGAGGGCCGTAAATGAGCAGTTCTTC. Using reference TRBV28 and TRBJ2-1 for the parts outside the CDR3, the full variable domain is DVKVTQSSRYLVKRTGEKVFLECVQDMDHENMFWYRQDPGLGLRLIYFSYDVKMKEKGDIPEGYSVSREKKERFSLILESASTNQTSMYLCATALLGGRAVNEQFFGPGTRLTVL.